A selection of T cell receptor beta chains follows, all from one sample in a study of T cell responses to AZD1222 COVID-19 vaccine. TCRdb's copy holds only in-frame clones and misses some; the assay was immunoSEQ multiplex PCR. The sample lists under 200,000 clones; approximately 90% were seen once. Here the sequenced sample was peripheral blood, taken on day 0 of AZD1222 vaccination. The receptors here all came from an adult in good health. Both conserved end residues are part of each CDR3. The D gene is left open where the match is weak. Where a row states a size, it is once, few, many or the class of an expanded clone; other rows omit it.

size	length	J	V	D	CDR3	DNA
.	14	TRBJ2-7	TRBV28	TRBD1	CASISGTGSHEQYF	TGTGCCAGCATCTCCGGGACAGGGAGCCACGAGCAGTACTTC
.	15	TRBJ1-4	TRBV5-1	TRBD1	CASSDRDRGVEKLFF	TGCGCCAGCAGCGACCGGGACAGGGGGGTTGAAAAACTGTTTTTT
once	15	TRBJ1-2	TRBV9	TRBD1	CASSVDGTGGNGYTF	TGTGCCAGCAGCGTAGATGGGACAGGGGGAAATGGCTACACCTTC
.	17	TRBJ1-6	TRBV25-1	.	CASSEAPSSSYNSPLHF	TGTGCCAGCAGTGAGGCCCCCTCTAGCTCCTATAATTCACCCCTCCACTTT
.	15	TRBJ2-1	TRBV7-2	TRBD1	CASSPGGAGNNEQFF	TGTGCCAGCAGCCCAGGGGGTGCAGGGAACAATGAGCAGTTCTTC
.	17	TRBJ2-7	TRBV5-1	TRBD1	CASSLRTGVTFSYEQYF	TGCGCCAGCAGCTTGAGGACAGGGGTAACATTCTCCTACGAGCAGTACTTC
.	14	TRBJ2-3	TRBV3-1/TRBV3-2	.	CASSQDIGGDTQYF	TGTGCCAGCAGCCAAGATATTGGCGGGGATACGCAGTATTTT
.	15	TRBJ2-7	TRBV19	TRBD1	CASSDGTVLSYEQYF	TGTGCCAGTAGTGATGGGACAGTCCTCTCCTACGAGCAGTACTTC
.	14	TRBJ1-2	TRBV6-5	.	CASSPGTSNAGYTF	TGTGCCAGCAGTCCGGGGACTTCCAACGCAGGCTACACCTTC
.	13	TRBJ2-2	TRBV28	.	CASSFTNTGELFF	TGTGCCAGCAGTTTTACGAACACCGGGGAGCTGTTTTTT
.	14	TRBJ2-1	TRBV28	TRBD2	CASSSGGSLYEQFF	TGTGCCAGCAGTTCCGGCGGGAGTTTATATGAGCAGTTCTTC
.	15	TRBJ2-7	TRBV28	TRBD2	CASSFGGAGSYEQYF	TGTGCCAGCAGTTTCGGGGGGGCCGGGTCCTACGAGCAGTACTTC